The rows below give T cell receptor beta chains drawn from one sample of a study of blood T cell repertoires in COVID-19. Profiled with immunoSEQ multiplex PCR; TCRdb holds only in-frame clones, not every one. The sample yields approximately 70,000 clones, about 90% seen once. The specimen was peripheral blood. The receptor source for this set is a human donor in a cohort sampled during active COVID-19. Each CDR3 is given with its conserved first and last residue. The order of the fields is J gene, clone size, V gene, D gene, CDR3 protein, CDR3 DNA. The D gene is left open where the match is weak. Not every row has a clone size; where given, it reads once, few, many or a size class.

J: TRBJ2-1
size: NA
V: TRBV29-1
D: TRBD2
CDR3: CSVRGTSVYNEQFF
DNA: TGCAGCGTTCGGGGGACTAGCGTCTACAATGAGCAGTTCTTC

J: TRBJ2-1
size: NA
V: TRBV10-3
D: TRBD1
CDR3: CAISESGTGSNEQFF
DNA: TGTGCCATCAGTGAGTCCGGGACAGGGAGCAATGAGCAGTTCTTC

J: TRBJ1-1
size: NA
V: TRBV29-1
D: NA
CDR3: CSVEQPGRGLTEAFF
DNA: TGCAGCGTTGAACAACCCGGACGGGGGTTAACTGAAGCTTTCTTT

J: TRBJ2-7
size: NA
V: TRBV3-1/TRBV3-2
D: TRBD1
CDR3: CASSPPEPTGGLAYEQYF
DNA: TGTGCCAGCAGCCCGCCCGAGCCGACAGGGGGCTTGGCCTACGAGCAGTACTTC

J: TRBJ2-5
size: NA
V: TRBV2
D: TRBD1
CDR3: CASISGQALGAQYF
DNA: TGTGCCAGCATATCGGGACAGGCCCTCGGGGCCCAGTACTTC

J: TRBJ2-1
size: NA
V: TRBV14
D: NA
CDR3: CASSQETTAYNEQFF
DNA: TGTGCCAGCAGCCAAGAGACGACAGCGTACAATGAGCAGTTCTTC

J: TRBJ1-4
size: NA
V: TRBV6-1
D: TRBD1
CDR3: CASSANRDRESATNEKLFF
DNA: TGTGCCAGCAGTGCAAACCGGGACAGGGAATCTGCAACTAATGAAAAACTGTTTTTT

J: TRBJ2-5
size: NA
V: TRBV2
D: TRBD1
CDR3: CASSDSGQGDMETQYF
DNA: TGTGCCAGCAGTGATAGTGGACAGGGGGATATGGAGACCCAGTACTTC

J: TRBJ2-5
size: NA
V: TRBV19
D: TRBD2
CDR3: CASSVGLAGLTQETQYF
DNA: TGTGCCAGTAGTGTCGGACTAGCGGGGCTCACGCAAGAGACCCAGTACTTC

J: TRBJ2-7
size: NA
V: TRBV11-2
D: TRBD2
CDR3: CASSLDLWTSGTYEQYF
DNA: TGTGCCAGCAGCTTAGATTTGTGGACTAGCGGTACCTACGAGCAGTACTTC

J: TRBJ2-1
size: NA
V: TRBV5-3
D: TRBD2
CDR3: CARRLGLAESSYNEQFF
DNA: TGTGCCAGAAGGCTGGGACTAGCGGAGAGCTCCTACAATGAGCAGTTCTTC

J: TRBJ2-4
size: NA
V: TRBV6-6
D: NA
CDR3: CASSRVRESKNIQYF
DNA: TGTGCCAGCAGCCGCGTCAGGGAATCCAAAAACATTCAGTACTTC

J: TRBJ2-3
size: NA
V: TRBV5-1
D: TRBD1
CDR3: CASSTRDRETDTQYF
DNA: TGCGCCAGCAGCACCCGGGACAGGGAGACAGATACGCAGTATTTT

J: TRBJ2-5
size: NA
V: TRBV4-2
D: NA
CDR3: CASSQEYAVKETQYF
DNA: TGTGCCAGCAGCCAAGAATACGCAGTGAAGGAGACCCAGTACTTC

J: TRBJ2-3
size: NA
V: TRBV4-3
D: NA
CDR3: CASSPGTLTDTQYF
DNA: TGCGCCAGCAGCCCCGGGACACTTACAGATACGCAGTATTTT

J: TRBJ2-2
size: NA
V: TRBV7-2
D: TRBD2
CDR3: CASSLEAGGAGELFF
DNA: TGTGCCAGCAGCTTAGAAGCGGGAGGGGCCGGGGAGCTGTTTTTT

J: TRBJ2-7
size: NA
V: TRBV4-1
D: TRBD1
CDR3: CASSQPRGQYYEQYF
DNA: TGCGCCAGCAGCCAACCTCGGGGACAGTACTACGAGCAGTACTTC

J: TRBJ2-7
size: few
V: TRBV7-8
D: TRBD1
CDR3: CASSQSAAGQGIYEQYF
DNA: TGTGCCAGCAGCCAATCGGCGGCGGGACAGGGAATATACGAGCAGTACTTC

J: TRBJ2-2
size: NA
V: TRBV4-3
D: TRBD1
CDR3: CASSQRGTTGAGELFF
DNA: TGCGCCAGCAGCCAGAGGGGGACCACAGGGGCCGGGGAGCTGTTTTTT

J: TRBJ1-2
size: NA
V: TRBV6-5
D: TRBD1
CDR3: CASTTGTGVYGYTF
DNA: TGTGCCAGCACGACCGGGACAGGGGTCTATGGCTACACCTTC

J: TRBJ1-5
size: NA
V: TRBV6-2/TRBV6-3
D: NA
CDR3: CASSWTTNQPQHF
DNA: TGTGCCAGCAGCTGGACAACGAATCAGCCCCAGCATTTT

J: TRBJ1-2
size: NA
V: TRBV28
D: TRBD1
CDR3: CASSLAGTGNYGYTF
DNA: TGTGCCAGCAGTTTGGCCGGGACAGGGAACTATGGCTACACCTTC

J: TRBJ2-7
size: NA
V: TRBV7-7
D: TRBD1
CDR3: CASSPTGQHYEQYF
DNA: TGTGCCAGCAGCCCAACGGGACAGCACTACGAGCAGTACTTC

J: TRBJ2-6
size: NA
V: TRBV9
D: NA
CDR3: CASSAQSGANVLTF
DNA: TGTGCCAGCAGCGCACAATCTGGGGCCAACGTCCTGACTTTC

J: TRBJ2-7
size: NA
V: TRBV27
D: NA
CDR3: CASSKDGTLNYEQYF
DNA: TGTGCCAGCAGTAAAGACGGGACACTCAACTACGAGCAGTACTTC

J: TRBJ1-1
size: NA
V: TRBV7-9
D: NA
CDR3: CASSQAGSNGEAFF
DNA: TGTGCCAGCAGCCAAGCCGGTTCTAATGGTGAAGCTTTCTTT

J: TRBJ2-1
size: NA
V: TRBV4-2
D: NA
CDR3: CASSQDSSDEQFF
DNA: TGTGCCAGCAGCCAGGATAGCTCCGATGAGCAGTTCTTC

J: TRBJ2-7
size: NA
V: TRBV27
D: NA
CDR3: CASSLSGYYEQYF
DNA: TGTGCCAGCAGCCTTAGCGGTTACTACGAGCAGTACTTC

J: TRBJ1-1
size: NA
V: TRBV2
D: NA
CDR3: CASSVKRSNTEAFF
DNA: TGTGCCAGCAGTGTAAAACGGAGTAACACTGAAGCTTTCTTT

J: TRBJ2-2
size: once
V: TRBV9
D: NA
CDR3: CASSASQENTGELFF
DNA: TGTGCCAGCAGCGCTTCCCAGGAGAACACCGGGGAGCTGTTTTTT

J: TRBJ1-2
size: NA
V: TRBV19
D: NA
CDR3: CASSILLYPGPGYTF
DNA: TGTGCCAGTAGTATCCTACTATACCCGGGTCCTGGCTACACCTTC

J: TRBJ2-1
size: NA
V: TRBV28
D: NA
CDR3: CASSPLSPGNEQFF
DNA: TGTGCCAGCAGTCCTCTCTCTCCCGGGAATGAGCAGTTCTTC

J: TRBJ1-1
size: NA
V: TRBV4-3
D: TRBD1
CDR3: CASSQTDRVPNTEAFF
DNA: TGCGCCAGCAGCCAGACAGACAGGGTCCCGAACACTGAAGCTTTCTTT

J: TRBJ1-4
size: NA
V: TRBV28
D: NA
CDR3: CASSLAAGGKKLFF
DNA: TGTGCCAGCAGTTTAGCGGCGGGAGGGAAAAAACTGTTTTTT

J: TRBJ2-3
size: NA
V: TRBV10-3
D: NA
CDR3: CAISESATLEADTQYF
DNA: TGTGCCATCAGTGAGTCGGCGACCTTGGAGGCAGATACGCAGTATTTT

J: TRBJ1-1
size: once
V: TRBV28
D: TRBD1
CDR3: CASSYFGGTGVTEAFF
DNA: TGTGCCAGCAGTTATTTCGGGGGGACAGGGGTCACTGAAGCTTTCTTT

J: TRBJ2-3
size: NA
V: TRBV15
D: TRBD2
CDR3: CATSRYHSGSPDTQYF
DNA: TGTGCCACCAGCAGATACCATAGCGGGAGTCCAGATACGCAGTATTTT

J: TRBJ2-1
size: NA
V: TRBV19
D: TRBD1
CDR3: CASRDRGRSDEQFF
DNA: TGTGCCAGTCGGGACAGGGGGCGAAGTGATGAGCAGTTCTTC